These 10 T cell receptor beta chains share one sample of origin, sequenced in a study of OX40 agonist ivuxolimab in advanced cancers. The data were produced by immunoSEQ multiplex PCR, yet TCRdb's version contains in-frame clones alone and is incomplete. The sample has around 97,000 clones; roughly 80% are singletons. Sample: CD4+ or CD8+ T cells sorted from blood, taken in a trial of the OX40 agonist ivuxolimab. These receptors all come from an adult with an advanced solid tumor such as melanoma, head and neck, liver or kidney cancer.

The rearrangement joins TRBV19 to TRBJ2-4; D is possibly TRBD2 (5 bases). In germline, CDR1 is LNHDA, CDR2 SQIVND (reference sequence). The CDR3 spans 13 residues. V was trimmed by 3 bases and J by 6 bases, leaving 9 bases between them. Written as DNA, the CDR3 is TGTGCCAGTAGTATTTCGGGGTTAAACATTCAGTACTTC. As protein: CASSISGLNIQYF. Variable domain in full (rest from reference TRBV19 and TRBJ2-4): DGGITQSPKYLFRKEGQNVTLSCEQNLNHDAMYWYRQDPGQGLRLIYYSQIVNDFQKGDIAEGYSVSREKKESFPLTVTSAQKNPTAFYLCASSISGLNIQYFGAGTRLSVL.

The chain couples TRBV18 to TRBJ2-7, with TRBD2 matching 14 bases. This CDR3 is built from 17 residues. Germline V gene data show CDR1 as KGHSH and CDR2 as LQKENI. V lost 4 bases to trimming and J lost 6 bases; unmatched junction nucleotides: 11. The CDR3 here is CASSLKPGTSGSSEQYF. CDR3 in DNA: TGTGCCAGCTCACTCAAGCCCGGGACTAGCGGGAGTAGCGAGCAGTACTTC.

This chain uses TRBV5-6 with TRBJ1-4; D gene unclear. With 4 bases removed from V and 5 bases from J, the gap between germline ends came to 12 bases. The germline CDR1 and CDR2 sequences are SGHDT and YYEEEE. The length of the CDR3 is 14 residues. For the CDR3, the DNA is TGTGCCAGCAGCCCAGGACGGGAAAATGAAAAACTGTTTTTT. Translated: CASSPGRENEKLFF. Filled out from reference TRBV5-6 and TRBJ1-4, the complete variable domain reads DAGVTQSPTHLIKTRGQQVTLRCSPKSGHDTVSWYQQALGQGPQFIFQYYEEEERQRGNFPDRFSGHQFPNYSSELNVNALLLGDSALYLCASSPGRENEKLFFGSGTQLSVL.

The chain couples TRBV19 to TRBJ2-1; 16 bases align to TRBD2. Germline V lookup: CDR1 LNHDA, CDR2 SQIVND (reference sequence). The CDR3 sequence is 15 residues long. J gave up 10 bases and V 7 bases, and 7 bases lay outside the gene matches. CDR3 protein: CASTPTGLAGGEQFF. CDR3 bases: TGTGCCAGTACCCCCACGGGACTAGCGGGAGGGGAGCAGTTCTTC.

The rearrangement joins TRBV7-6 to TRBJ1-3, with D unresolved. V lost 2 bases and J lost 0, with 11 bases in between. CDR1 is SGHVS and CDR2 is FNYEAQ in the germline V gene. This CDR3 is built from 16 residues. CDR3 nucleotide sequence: TGTGCCAGCAGCTTATATGCCGGCAACTCTGGAAACACCATATATTTT. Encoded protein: CASSLYAGNSGNTIYF.

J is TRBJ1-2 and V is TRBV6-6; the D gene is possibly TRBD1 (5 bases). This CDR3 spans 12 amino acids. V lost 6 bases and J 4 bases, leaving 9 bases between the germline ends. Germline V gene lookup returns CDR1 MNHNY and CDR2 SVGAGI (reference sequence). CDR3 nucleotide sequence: TGTGCCAGCAGCGGGACCTCCTATGGCTACACCTTC. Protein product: CASSGTSYGYTF.

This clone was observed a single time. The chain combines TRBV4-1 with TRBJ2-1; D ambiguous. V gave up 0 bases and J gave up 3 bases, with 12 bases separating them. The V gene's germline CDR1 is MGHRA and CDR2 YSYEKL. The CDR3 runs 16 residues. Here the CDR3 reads CASSQEGGTYYNEQFF. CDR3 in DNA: TGCGCCAGCAGCCAAGAAGGCGGTACCTACTACAATGAGCAGTTCTTC.

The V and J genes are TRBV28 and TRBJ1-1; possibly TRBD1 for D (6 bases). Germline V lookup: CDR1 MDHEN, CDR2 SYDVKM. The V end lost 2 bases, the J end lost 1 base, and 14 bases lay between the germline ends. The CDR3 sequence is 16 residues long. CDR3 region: CASSLDTGLSNTEAFF. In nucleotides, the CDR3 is TGTGCCAGCAGTTTAGACACAGGGCTCTCGAACACTGAAGCTTTCTTT.

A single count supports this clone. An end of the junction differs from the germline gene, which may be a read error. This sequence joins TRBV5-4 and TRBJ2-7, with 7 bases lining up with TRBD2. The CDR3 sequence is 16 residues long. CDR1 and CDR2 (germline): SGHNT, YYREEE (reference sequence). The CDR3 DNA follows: TGCGCCAGCAGCCAAGATCTGGGAGGGATACACTACGAGCAGTACTTC. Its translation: CASSQDLGGIHYEQYF.

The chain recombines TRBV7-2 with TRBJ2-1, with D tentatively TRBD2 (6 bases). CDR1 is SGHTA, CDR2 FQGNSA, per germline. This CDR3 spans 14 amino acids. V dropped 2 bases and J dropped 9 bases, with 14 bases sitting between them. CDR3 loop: CASSLSGVQGEQFF. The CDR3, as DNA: TGTGCCAGCAGCTTATCGGGGGTTCAGGGTGAGCAGTTCTTC.